What follows is one T cell receptor (beta chain) and its context. The antigen it binds to is not known. Base qualities were left out, and no much larger clone turns up one base away. TCRbeta CDR3 regions were amplified from genomic DNA using the immunoSEQ Assay, a bias-controlled multiplex PCR. On the authors' methods: The number of nucleated cells in each sample was estimated by amplification of reference gene primers within the assay. To quantify the absolute abundance of each unique TCRbeta CDR3 rearrangement, sequence reads were collapsed and filtered. For each sample, productive Simpson clonality was calculated as the square root of Simpson's diversity index across productive rearrangements. The source is immuneACCESS, and TCRdb retained only in-frame sequences with V and J called. Part of the clones is not carried over; for the studies checked, unresolved V genes explain less than half of this, and the remainder is unexplained. That table furnishes V, J and clone size, whereas the DNA furnished D and trimming. Recorded for this sample are about 59,000 clones; approximately 82% of them occurred a single time. Jointly, the top ten make up roughly 12% of the sample.

The collaborating institutions used their own protocols to collect whole blood in K2EDTA tubes. Collaborator samples were shipped for TCRbeta analysis as frozen whole blood, isolated PBMCs, or DNA extracted from either sample type. This sample stems from a study of blood T cell repertoires in COVID-19 (dated by TCRdb to 2018 to 2020). About the investigation overall: The collaborator samples originated in the United States, Italy and Spain and spanned the acute and convalescent phases of COVID-19. The material from the prospective study consisted of cDNA or gDNA derived from T cells, B-cell-depleted T cells, or PBMCs. Subjects who had been exposed to COVID-19, were actively infected with it, or had recovered from it provided the deeply sampled blood TCRbeta repertoires that made up the dataset. The repertoires were released in a freely available public database intended as a resource for research on the immune response to SARS-CoV-2. The samples were drawn from the first 160 participants of the ongoing ImmuneRACE study and from more than 1,000 subjects provided by 6 global collaborators. The sample metadata nearly always contained a de-identified subject ID, COVID-19 status, age in years and sex. Where available, HLA class I and class II types were taken from metadata supplied by the sample provider and were not determined by assay-based typing. General study outcomes and caveats: The quantity of clinical and demographic metadata differed by source and by participant and was supplied without curation.

V was cut back by 5 bases and J by 3 bases, leaving a gap of 11 bases between them. The CDR3 holds 14 amino acids from the cysteine to the phenylalanine. The sequence is cut down to CDR3 DNA, 42 bases in frame from base 1. CDR1 LNHDA and CDR2 SQIVND are derived from the germline V gene (reference sequence). The sample was peripheral blood. This TCR derives from a man older than 75 with acute or convalescent COVID-19. The chain uses TRBV19 and TRBJ1-3; there is no confident call for the D gene. At the DNA level, the sequence is TGTGCCAGTAGTCCCACGGGGATTGGAAACACCATATATTTT. This yields the protein CASSPTGIGNTIYF.